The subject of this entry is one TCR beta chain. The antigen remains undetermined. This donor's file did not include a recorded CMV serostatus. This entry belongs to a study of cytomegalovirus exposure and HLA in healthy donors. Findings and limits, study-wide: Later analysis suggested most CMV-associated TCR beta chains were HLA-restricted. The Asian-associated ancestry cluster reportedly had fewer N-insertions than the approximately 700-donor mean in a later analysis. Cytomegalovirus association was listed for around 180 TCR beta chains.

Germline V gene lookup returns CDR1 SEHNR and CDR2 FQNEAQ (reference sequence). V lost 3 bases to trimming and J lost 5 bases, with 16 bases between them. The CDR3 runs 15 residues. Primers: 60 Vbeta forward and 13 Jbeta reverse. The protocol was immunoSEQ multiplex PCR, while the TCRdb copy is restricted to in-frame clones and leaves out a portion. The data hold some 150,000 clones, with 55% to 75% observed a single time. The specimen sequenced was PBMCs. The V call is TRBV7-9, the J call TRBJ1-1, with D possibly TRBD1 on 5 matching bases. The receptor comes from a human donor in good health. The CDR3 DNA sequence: TGTGCCAGCAGCTTTTGGAAAGGGGCTGTTACTGAAGCTTTCTTT. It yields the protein CASSFWKGAVTEAFF.